This T cell receptor (beta chain) originates from a study of T cell repertoires in cytomegalovirus infection. About the study: The authors used CMV epitopes that were HLA-C-restricted (recently identified) and HLA-B-restricted (well studied).

TCRdb re-derived calls from the reads in MiXCR, one entry per CDR3 protein. Here the sample spans around 300,000 distinct CDR3 sequences, around 25% being singletons. Germline V gives CDR1 DFQATT, CDR2 SNEGSKA (reference sequence). The germline V and J ends were trimmed by 5 bases and 3 bases, with 15 bases remaining between them. The length of the CDR3 is 14 residues. This clonotype was recorded many times. Its specificity is not known. The chain has TRBV20-1 and TRBJ2-3; D might be TRBD2 (5 bases). This specimen was cultured PBMCs, taken from culture after CMV antigen stimulation. The TCR was taken from a human donor in good health (CMV status not recorded). Some clones in this sample may be carry-over from other donors' samples. CDR3 protein: CSAGPGGLTDTQYF. The CDR3 nucleotides are TGCAGTGCTGGCCCGGGCGGGTTAACAGATACGCAGTATTTT.